This T cell receptor (beta chain) is from a study of T cell responses to AZD1222 COVID-19 vaccine (dated by TCRdb to the early 2020s). For context, the study as a whole: AZD1222 recipients whose second dose came at about 4 weeks and those whose second dose came at about 12 weeks were combined into one group, since spike-specific TCR depth and breadth did not differ between the two schedules. Enrollment into the trials was organized by age into subgroups of 18-55, 56-69 and 70-plus years, and those subgroups contained about 160, 30 and 59 TCR-sequenced participants, respectively. A total of 230 or so trial participants underwent TCR sequencing, of whom about 200 received two doses of AZD1222 and about 26 received two doses of the MenACWY control vaccine.

Broad study findings and their caveats: Conclusions about previously exposed vaccinees were limited because only a handful of AZD1222 recipients were SARS-CoV-2 seropositive at baseline. In the small 56-69-year group, the increase in depth fell short of significance, most likely because of low power. A significant rise in spike-specific TCR breadth and depth was observed after two AZD1222 doses relative to day 0 and relative to MenACWY recipients. Because no day 14 peak-response samples were available, the repertoires could be characterized only after the peak T cell response. Most participants were white British and females outnumbered males, and the authors suggested that clonal diversity may have been underestimated. The vaccine-associated CD4 TCRs covered the entire spike protein, and the dominant responses fell in regions 160-218 and 743-854. Reportedly, almost half of the unique spike-specific TCRs recognized epitopes lying outside the regions that are mutated in the B.1.351 and B.1.1.7 variants.

The time point label of this sample denotes: baseline before first vaccination. Vaccinee samples came from UK trials COV001 and COV002, including a single-blind randomized controlled phase 2/3 trial of AZD1222 (ChAdOx1 nCoV-19) in healthy adults. Trial participant PBMC samples were collected at day 0 and day 28 after the second dose for TCRbeta chain sequencing. With regard to this clone: The antigen this receptor binds is unknown. Base qualities are not provided; no much larger clone lies one nucleotide away.

The CDR3 regions of human TCRbeta chains were subjected to immunosequencing. On the authors' methods: Repertoire TCRs were matched against a reference library of SARS-CoV-2-specific TCRs generated with the MIRA antigen-specificity platform. Breadth meant the fraction of unique TCRs that were SARS-CoV-2-associated, whereas depth meant the fraction of total T cells that were SARS-CoV-2-associated. Using the MIRA data, every spike-specific TCR was mapped to the spike region that the TCR reacted to and assigned to either a CD4 or a CD8 class. Log10-transformed breadth and depth values were compared by one-way ANOVA with Sidak's multiple comparisons tests. TCRdb limited this immuneACCESS table to in-frame rearrangements with V and J called. A share of clones is missing; checked studies link under half to unresolved V genes, and the rest is unexplained. The V and J calls and clone size are taken from that table; D and trimming were inferred from the DNA. The sample profile shows about 67,000 clones; 84% of them were found once. The ten largest clones represent over 20% of the sample.

Trimmed from V: 4 bases; trimmed from J: 10 bases; junction bases lacking a gene match: 0. For CDR1 and CDR2, the germline V gene lists MDHEN and SYDVKM. The CDR3 numbers 13 residues from cysteine through phenylalanine. The only DNA kept is the CDR3, 39 bases in frame from the first base. The V and J genes are TRBV28 and TRBJ1-6; 11 bases in between match TRBD1. The sequence derives from an adult in good health. Sequenced here: peripheral blood, sampled on day 0 of AZD1222 vaccination. The DNA is TGTGCCAGCAGTTGGACAGGGGGCTCACCCCTCCACTTT. Its protein product is CASSWTGGSPLHF.